These 6 T cell receptor beta chains share one sample of origin, sequenced in a study of cytomegalovirus exposure and HLA in healthy donors. PCR primers comprised 60 Vbeta and 13 Jbeta primers. The assay was immunoSEQ multiplex PCR, and TCRdb's table has in-frame clones only and misses some. The top ten hold less than 4% of the sample, which has about 190,000 clones, around 75% seen once. The sample comprised PBMCs. The receptors come from a woman younger than 45 in good health and CMV-seropositive.

The rearrangement joins TRBV14 to TRBJ2-3; D is possibly TRBD1 (6 bases). CDR1 SGHDN and CDR2 FVKESK come from the germline V gene. The V gene lost 4 bases and the J gene lost 6 bases, with 14 bases spanning the gap. The CDR3 is 14 amino acids. CDR3 in amino acids: CASSPLGARDTQYF. Written as DNA, the CDR3 is TGTGCCAGCAGCCCTCTGGGGGCGCGGGATACGCAGTATTTT. Using reference TRBV14 and TRBJ2-3 for the parts outside the CDR3, the full variable domain is EAGVTQFPSHSVIEKGQTVTLRCDPISGHDNLYWYRRVMGKEIKFLLHFVKESKQDESGMPNNRFLAERTGGTYSTLKVQPAELEDSGVYFCASSPLGARDTQYFGPGTRLTVL.

The V and J genes are TRBV15 and TRBJ2-7; D not certain. The CDR3 extends over 12 amino acids. Germline V gene sequence: CDR1 LNHNV, CDR2 YYDKDF (reference sequence). Deletions cut 0 bases from V and 4 bases from J, with 4 bases between. CDR3: CATSRDKYEQYF. The CDR3 nucleotides read TGTGCCACCAGCAGAGATAAATACGAGCAGTACTTC.

The chain carries TRBV11-2 and TRBJ2-1, with D perhaps matching TRBD2 (7 bases). Germline V gives CDR1 SGHAT, CDR2 FQNNGV. CDR3 size: 15 residues. Trimming stripped 2 bases from V and 7 bases from J, with 15 bases between. CDR3 sequence reads: CASSLILGGGNEQFF. Written as DNA, the CDR3 is TGTGCCAGCAGCTTAATTTTGGGAGGGGGTAATGAGCAGTTCTTC. The variable domain in full, with the rest retrieved from reference TRBV11-2 and TRBJ2-1, is EAGVAQSPRYKIIEKRQSVAFWCNPISGHATLYWYQQILGQGPKLLIQFQNNGVVDDSQLPKDRFSAERLKGVDSTLKIQPAKLEDSAVYLCASSLILGGGNEQFFGPGTRLTVL.

The J gene is TRBJ1-1, the V gene TRBV15; D not resolved. The V and J ends lost 1 base and 4 bases respectively, with 4 bases between them. The V gene's germline CDR1 is LNHNV and CDR2 YYDKDF (reference sequence). The CDR3 runs to 12 residues. The CDR3 region is CATSRGATEAFF. Written as DNA, the CDR3 is TGTGCCACCAGCAGAGGGGCCACTGAAGCTTTCTTT.

This chain connects TRBV10-2 to TRBJ2-3; 12 nucleotides line up with TRBD2. J was trimmed by 3 bases and V by 7 bases; bases with no gene match: 5. There are 15 residues in the CDR3. Germline loops: CDR1 WSHSY, CDR2 SAAADI. The CDR3 DNA reads as TGCGCCAGCATACGGACTAGCGGGATGACAGATACGCAGTATTTT. Translating gives CASIRTSGMTDTQYF.

This clone was observed a handful of times. The rearrangement joins TRBV7-9 to TRBJ1-2; D uncertain. V was pared by 4 bases and J by 6 bases, with 15 bases between. In germline, CDR1 is SEHNR, CDR2 FQNEAQ (reference sequence). The CDR3 length is 14 residues. CDR3 nucleotides: TGTGCCAGCAGCTCCGGGGTTTCAGCGGATGGCTACACCTTC. It specifies CASSSGVSADGYTF.